This section outlines one T cell receptor (beta chain) sequence together with its context. This sample was included in a study of blood T cell repertoires in COVID-19. Overall study: PBMCs, B-cell-depleted T cells, or T cells provided the cDNA or gDNA that made up the material.

This table comes from immunoSEQ multiplex PCR, and its TCRdb copy is limited to in-frame clones, with some not included. The sample carries approximately 69,000 clones, around four fifths recorded once. In germline, CDR1 is SGHAT, CDR2 FQDESV (reference sequence). The CDR3 consists of 16 residues. Between the trimmed V and J ends, which lost 4 bases and 2 bases, there was a span of 17 bases. The J gene is TRBJ2-5, the V gene TRBV11-1; maybe TRBD1 (6 bases). This receptor was obtained from a man aged 55 to 69 with acute or convalescent COVID-19. Material: peripheral blood. The CDR3 DNA reads as TGTGCCAGCAGCTCCATGACAGGAGGAATACAAGAGACCCAGTACTTC. This encodes CASSSMTGGIQETQYF.